What follows is one T cell receptor (beta chain) and its context. This sample was included in a study of cytomegalovirus exposure and HLA in healthy donors. Per germline, CDR1 MNHEY and CDR2 SMNVEV (reference sequence). The CDR3 loop spans 16 amino acids. Unmatched junction bases numbered 3, after V lost 5 bases and J lost 0 bases. Repertoires were generated with immunoSEQ multiplex PCR, while TCRdb's copy carries only in-frame clones and drops some. The sample holds around 250,000 clones, almost 90% seen once. Sequenced material: PBMCs. The origin of this receptor is a woman aged 18-29 years in good health and CMV-seronegative. The rearrangement uses TRBV27 and TRBJ2-6; 8 bases are a match to TRBD1. CDR3 loop: CASSQGAFSGANVLTF. DNA of the CDR3: TGTGCCAGCAGTCAGGGGGCCTTCTCTGGGGCCAACGTCCTGACTTTC.